These 32 T cell receptor beta chains were sequenced from one sample in a study of Ad26.COV2.S vaccination and SARS-CoV-2 variants. TCRdb's copy holds only in-frame clones and misses some; the assay was immunoSEQ multiplex PCR. The sample lists a few hundred thousand clones; 85% to 90% were seen once. As to treatment: about 20 received Ad26.COV2.S at low or high dose, single or two shots; roughly 5 received placebo; per-sample allocation not given. At day 63 after the first vaccine or placebo injection, samples were drawn. Sequenced material: peripheral blood, taken in a trial of Ad26.COV2.S vaccine versus placebo. Receptors originate from a person aged 18-65 years who received the Ad26.COV2.S COVID-19 vaccine or a placebo.

The chain couples TRBV18 to TRBJ2-1; no clear D. This CDR3 contains 16 residues. Germline assignment: CDR1 KGHSH and CDR2 LQKENI. Trimming left V 2 bases short and J 0 bases short, with 11 bases between. The CDR3 sequence is CASSPARLSSYNEQFF. Written as DNA, the CDR3 is TGTGCCAGCTCACCAGCCCGCTTGAGCTCCTACAATGAGCAGTTCTTC. The variable domain in full, completed from reference TRBV18 and TRBJ2-1, reads NAGVMQNPRHLVRRRGQEARLRCSPMKGHSHVYWYRQLPEEGLKFMVYLQKENIIDESGMPKERFSAEFPKEGPSILRIQQVVRGDSAAYFCASSPARLSSYNEQFFGPGTRLTVL.

The chain joins TRBV5-6 to TRBJ1-1; no clear D. Germline V lookup: CDR1 SGHDT, CDR2 YYEEEE. The CDR3 sequence is 15 residues long. V lost 4 bases to trimming and J lost 4 bases, with 17 bases between them. The DNA of the CDR3 is TGTGCCAGCAGCCCCGATCCCGGCAGATCCACTGAAGCTTTCTTT. Protein: CASSPDPGRSTEAFF.

The chain combines TRBV7-9 with TRBJ1-1; tentatively, D is TRBD1 (6 bases). The V gene's germline CDR1 is SEHNR and CDR2 FQNEAQ (reference sequence). This CDR3 spans 17 amino acids. V was trimmed by 1 base and J by 0 bases, leaving 15 bases between them. CDR3 sequence: CASSLVGRGVLNTEAFF. The CDR3 DNA reads as TGTGCCAGCAGCTTAGTTGGCAGGGGCGTTTTGAACACTGAAGCTTTCTTT.

The chain joins TRBV6-6 to TRBJ1-3; D may be TRBD1 (5 bases). This CDR3 spans 14 amino acids. V was cut by 8 bases and J by 0 bases, with 11 bases left in between. Germline V gene data show CDR1 as MNHNY and CDR2 as SVGAGI (reference sequence). The CDR3 region has the DNA TGTGCCAGCGGGGACTCGGGCTCTGGAAACACCATATATTTT. Encoded protein: CASGDSGSGNTIYF.

The chain is built from TRBV5-5 and TRBJ1-5, with unresolved D. The CDR3 is 15 amino acids. Trimming removed 4 bases from V and 3 bases from J, with 14 bases in between. Looked up from germline, CDR1 is SGHKS and CDR2 is YYEKEE (reference sequence). The CDR3 nucleotides read TGTGCCAGCAGCCAGGAGTGGCACGCCAATCAGCCCCAGCATTTT. Protein: CASSQEWHANQPQHF.

V usage is TRBV10-1 and J usage is TRBJ1-5, with D unclear. The CDR3 totals 10 residues. V was pared by 11 bases and J by 3 bases, with 5 bases between. In germline, CDR1 is WNHNN, CDR2 SYGVQD (reference sequence). CDR3 sequence: CAWTNQPQHF. CDR3 coding DNA: TGCGCCTGGACCAATCAGCCCCAGCATTTT.

The chain uses TRBV3-1 (or the pseudogene TRBV3-2) and TRBJ2-2; possible D gene TRBD2, 5 bases. CDR3 length equals 15 residues. Germline V lookup: CDR1 LGHDT, CDR2 YNNKEL (reference sequence). The ends were cut back, 0 bases at V and 4 bases at J, with 9 bases in the middle. The CDR3 DNA reads as TGTGCCAGCAGCCAAGAGACGGGGTTCACCGGGGAGCTGTTTTTT. Amino acid sequence: CASSQETGFTGELFF.

J is TRBJ2-3 and V is TRBV19; D is undetermined. The CDR3 is made up of 15 amino acids. Germline CDR1 is LNHDA and CDR2 is SQIVND (reference sequence). The V gene lost 6 bases and the J gene lost 1 base, with 14 bases spanning the gap. CDR3 DNA sequence: TGTGCCAGTAGCGCGAAGGCGGTCGGCACAGATACGCAGTATTTT. This encodes CASSAKAVGTDTQYF. The entire variable domain, with the rest obtained from reference TRBV19 and TRBJ2-3, is as follows: DGGITQSPKYLFRKEGQNVTLSCEQNLNHDAMYWYRQDPGQGLRLIYYSQIVNDFQKGDIAEGYSVSREKKESFPLTVTSAQKNPTAFYLCASSAKAVGTDTQYFGPGTRLTVL.

The genes are TRBV6-2 or TRBV6-3 and TRBJ2-1; 8 bases match TRBD2. This CDR3 has 17 residues. Trimming took 6 bases from V and 3 from J; bases not matched to a gene: 13. Germline CDR1 reads MNHEY; CDR2 reads SVGEGT. The CDR3 protein is CASSPLPGAGDYNEQFF. CDR3 in DNA: TGTGCCAGCAGCCCCCTCCCGGGAGCGGGGGACTACAATGAGCAGTTCTTC.

In its sample, this clone was seen once. This sequence joins TRBV3-1 (or the pseudogene TRBV3-2) and TRBJ1-4; D is ambiguous. Trimming left V 6 bases short and J 2 bases short, with 13 bases between. The germline gives CDR1 LGHDT, CDR2 YNNKEL (reference sequence). The CDR3 spans 15 residues. The CDR3: CASSRAGGTNEKLFF. The CDR3 DNA is TGTGCCAGCAGTCGGGCGGGAGGGACTAATGAAAAACTGTTTTTT.

V is TRBV6-2 or TRBV6-3 and J is TRBJ1-6; D is unresolved. The V gene lost 0 bases and the J gene lost 13 bases, with 16 bases spanning the gap. The CDR3 has 15 residues. Germline CDR1 is MNHEY and CDR2 is SVGEGT. CDR3 loop: CASSYSRSGRSPLHF. Here the CDR3 DNA reads TGTGCCAGCAGTTACTCGAGGTCGGGTCGATCGCCCCTCCACTTT.

The rearrangement links TRBV6-5 to TRBJ2-7; 8 nucleotides agree with TRBD2. This CDR3 is built from 14 residues. Germline CDR1 reads MNHEY; CDR2 reads SVGAGI. With 8 bases clipped from V and 6 bases from J, the junction kept 12 bases outside the gene matches. CDR3 protein: CASGFSGKWGEQYF. In DNA form, the CDR3 reads TGTGCCAGCGGTTTTAGCGGGAAATGGGGCGAGCAGTACTTC.

CDR3 amino acids: CASSQDHQRGGRNEQFF. The DNA for the CDR3 is TGCGCCAGCAGCCAAGACCACCAGCGGGGGGGGCGGAATGAGCAGTTCTTC. The V gene is TRBV4-3, the J gene TRBJ2-1, with 10 bases that match TRBD2. CDR1 is LGHNA and CDR2 is YSLEER in the germline V gene. After removal of 0 bases from V and 7 bases from J, the junction contained 9 bases not matched to a gene. CDR3 size: 17 residues.

V and J are TRBV4-1 and TRBJ2-3; D uncertain. The CDR3 consists of 13 residues. Germline lookup yields CDR1 MGHRA and CDR2 YSYEKL. V was trimmed by 4 bases and J by 2 bases, leaving 7 bases between them. CDR3: CASSPVPTDTQYF. Here the CDR3 DNA reads TGCGCCAGCAGCCCCGTACCCACAGATACGCAGTATTTT.

The chain is built from TRBV25-1 and TRBJ1-4; D gene ambiguous. The CDR3 spans 13 residues. In germline, CDR1 is MGHDK, CDR2 SYGVNS. V shed 4 bases and J shed 3 bases, with 6 bases lying between them. In nucleotides, the CDR3 is TGTGCCAGCAGTGTGTCGTCTAATGAAAAACTGTTTTTT. Its translation: CASSVSSNEKLFF.

The V gene is TRBV12-3 or TRBV12-4, the J gene TRBJ2-3; D is uncertain. V shed 1 base and J shed 4 bases, with 6 bases lying between them. The length of the CDR3 is 13 residues. The DNA for the CDR3 is TGTGCCAGCAGTTTAGGTCCGGCAGATACGCAGTATTTT. Translation gives CASSLGPADTQYF.

The rearrangement uses TRBV11-3 and TRBJ2-3; perhaps TRBD1 as D (6 bases). Between the trimmed V and J ends, which lost 3 bases and 1 base, there was a span of 11 bases. Germline CDR1 reads SGHNT; CDR2 reads YENEEA. The CDR3 loop spans 15 amino acids. The CDR3 here is CASSFRGDGTDTQYF. DNA for the CDR3: TGTGCCAGCAGCTTCAGGGGAGACGGCACAGATACGCAGTATTTT. Combining the CDR3 with reference TRBV11-3 and TRBJ2-3 gives the whole variable domain EAGVVQSPRYKIIEKKQPVAFWCNPISGHNTLYWYLQNLGQGPELLIRYENEEAVDDSQLPKDRFSAERLKGVDSTLKIQPAELGDSAVYLCASSFRGDGTDTQYFGPGTRLTVL.

This clone came up once. The chain joins TRBV2 to TRBJ1-2; 7 bases align to TRBD1. The CDR3 has 15 amino acids. V shed 8 bases and J 4 bases; nucleotides not matched to a gene: 13. The V gene's germline CDR1 is SNHLY and CDR2 FYNNEI. DNA of the CDR3: TGTGCCAGCTCCCGCGGGTCGACAGGGCCCTATGGCTACACCTTC. This encodes CASSRGSTGPYGYTF.

The rearrangement joins TRBV29-1 to TRBJ1-1; D remains ambiguous. Germline loops: CDR1 SQVTM, CDR2 ANQGSEA. Trimming took off 4 bases at V and 8 bases at J, with 11 bases between the two ends. This CDR3 comprises 11 residues. CDR3 residues: CSVVNGPEAFF. Written as DNA, the CDR3 is TGCAGCGTTGTAAACGGGCCAGAAGCTTTCTTT.

The V call is TRBV4-3, the J call TRBJ1-6; D is perhaps TRBD1 (5 bases). CDR3 length: 15 amino acids. Trimming took off 3 bases at V and 8 bases at J, with 14 bases between the two ends. Germline V gene sequence: CDR1 LGHNA, CDR2 YSLEER. This CDR3 reads CASSQDEPGDSPLHF. The DNA for the CDR3 is TGCGCCAGCAGCCAGGACGAACCGGGGGATTCACCCCTCCACTTT.

The chain uses TRBV29-1 and TRBJ1-2, with 7 positions matching TRBD1. Germline V CDR1 and CDR2: SQVTM, ANQGSEA. After removal of 4 bases from V and 2 bases from J, the junction contained 7 bases not matched to a gene. The CDR3 extends over 14 amino acids. CDR3 residues: CSVVSWDSNYGYTF. The CDR3 DNA is TGCAGCGTTGTAAGTTGGGACAGCAACTATGGCTACACCTTC.

Details on this clone: Germline and junction disagree at one end, which may indicate a read error. The V call is TRBV19, the J call TRBJ1-2, with a possible D match to TRBD1 (5 bases). This CDR3 spans 13 amino acids. CDR1 is LNHDA, CDR2 SQIVND, per germline (reference sequence). The CDR3 DNA sequence: TGTGCCAGTAGTATAATCGGGGACTACGGCTACACCTTC. Translation: CASSIIGDYGYTF.

The chain has TRBV2 and TRBJ2-2, with no clear D. The germline V gene has CDR1 SNHLY and CDR2 FYNNEI. The CDR3 is 12 amino acids. With 9 bases removed from V and 5 bases from J, the gap between germline ends came to 10 bases. CDR3 sequence reads: CASTLWTGELFF. CDR3 sequence (DNA): TGTGCCAGTACCCTTTGGACCGGGGAGCTGTTTTTT.

The chain links TRBV7-3 to TRBJ1-1; no reliable D call. The V end lost 3 bases, the J end lost 5 bases, and 10 bases lay between the germline ends. This CDR3 comprises 13 residues. Germline V gene sequence: CDR1 SGHTA, CDR2 FQGTGA. CDR3 residues: CASSLVGETEAFF. The DNA of the CDR3 is TGTGCCAGCAGCTTGGTCGGGGAGACTGAAGCTTTCTTT. The whole variable domain, remainder taken from reference TRBV7-3 and TRBJ1-1, is GAGVSQTPSNKVTEKGKYVELRCDPISGHTALYWYRQSLGQGPEFLIYFQGTGAADDSGLPNDRFFAVRPEGSVSTLKIQRTERGDSAVYLCASSLVGETEAFFGQGTRLTVV.

This chain joins TRBV7-2 and TRBJ2-5; 12 bases agree with TRBD1. V was clipped by 0 bases and J by 10 bases; unmatched bases: 9. The germline V gene has CDR1 SGHTA and CDR2 FQGNSA. CDR3 length equals 16 residues. The CDR3 region has the DNA TGTGCCAGCAGCTTAGCGAGGTGGGACAGGGGGCCGGGCCAGTACTTC. Translation gives CASSLARWDRGPGQYF.

The J gene is TRBJ2-3, the V gene TRBV7-2; maybe TRBD1 (5 bases). Trimming removed 1 base at V and 4 bases at J, with 12 bases between. This CDR3 comprises 15 residues. Germline assignment: CDR1 SGHTA and CDR2 FQGNSA. CDR3 DNA: TGTGCCAGCAGCTTAGAACAAGGGGAAGCAGATACGCAGTATTTT. It codes for CASSLEQGEADTQYF.

The CDR3 here is CASSLDVRADTQYF. In DNA, the CDR3 is TGCGCCAGCAGCCTAGACGTGAGGGCAGATACGCAGTATTTT. The genes are TRBV5-1 and TRBJ2-3; D possibly corresponds to TRBD2 (5 bases). The CDR3 covers 14 residues. V was clipped by 4 bases and J by 4 bases, with 13 bases between them. CDR1 and CDR2 from the germline V gene are SGHRS and YFSETQ.

On this clone itself: This sample includes further DNA sequences coding for the same CDR3. The rearrangement uses TRBV4-3 and TRBJ1-1; a possible D gene is TRBD1 (6 bases). V lost 3 bases and J 0 bases, leaving 8 bases between the germline ends. CDR1 and CDR2 (germline): LGHNA, YSLEER. The CDR3 covers 14 residues. CDR3 in DNA: TGCGCCAGCAGCCAGGACAGAATGAACACTGAAGCTTTCTTT. It encodes CASSQDRMNTEAFF.

V usage is TRBV12-1 and J usage is TRBJ1-1. TRBV12-1 is given as a pseudogene. This CDR3 is 13 amino acids long. The CDR3 region is CASSWGWTRGADF. The DNA of the CDR3 is TGTGCCAGCAGCTGGGGGTGGACACGGGGAGCAGATTTT.

In this sample, this clone turned up a few times. The V gene is TRBV5-1, the J gene TRBJ2-7; 10 bases fit TRBD2. Germline CDR1 and CDR2: SGHRS and YFSETQ. J was trimmed by 4 bases and V by 0 bases; bases with no gene match: 7. The CDR3 is 16 residues long. DNA of the CDR3: TGCGCCAGCAGCTTGGTAAGCGGGGGGGCGCTATACGAGCAGTACTTC. Its translation: CASSLVSGGALYEQYF.

This chain uses TRBV9 with TRBJ2-1, with D tentatively TRBD2 (5 bases). The germline V gene encodes CDR1 SGDLS and CDR2 YYNGEE. Trimming took off 2 bases at V and 14 bases at J, with 17 bases between the two ends. CDR3 length: 13 amino acids. CDR3 in DNA: TGTGCCAGCAGCGTGACCCCCACGGAAGCGGAGTTCTTC. Its protein is CASSVTPTEAEFF.

The rearrangement uses TRBV30 and TRBJ1-2; D remains ambiguous. The V and J ends lost 0 bases and 7 bases respectively, with 9 bases between them. This CDR3 is built from 12 residues. From germline, CDR1 is GTSNPN and CDR2 SVGIG (reference sequence). This chain's CDR3 is CAWSVREFGYTF. For the CDR3, the DNA is TGTGCCTGGAGTGTACGGGAGTTTGGCTACACCTTC.